The clone carrying this T cell receptor beta chain was picked up many times. As yet, its antigen is unknown. Aged 18 to 65, the patients had hyperthyroidism that was newly diagnosed and had lasted under 2 months. PBMCs were obtained from roughly 10 ml fresh peripheral blood. The data stem from a study of T cells in Graves' hyperthyroidism and ophthalmopathy. Germline V gene sequence: CDR1 SGHAT, CDR2 FQNNGV. This CDR3 contains 15 residues. The V end lost 4 bases, the J end lost 2 bases, and 13 bases lay between the germline ends. Study outcomes and limitations: The model's output predicted ophthalmopathy at a median of about 6.5 months prior to onset. Within blood appeared most thyroid clonotypes that had expanded above 0.001.

Amplification yielded TCR beta CDR3 regions, with RNA transcripts as the source. An initial round of RT-PCR targeting the TCR CDR3 relied on the HTBI primer set. TCRdb reprocessed the multiplex PCR reads with MiXCR, giving one entry per CDR3 protein. The sample has under 350,000 distinct CDR3 sequences, about 20% seen once; the top ten hold 45% to 50%. Sequencing was done on a sample of blood. The chain carries TRBV11-2 and TRBJ2-3, with D perhaps TRBD2 (6 bases). The receptor comes from a woman in her 50s with Graves' hyperthyroidism. CDR3 sequence: CASSYTSPITDTQYF. The CDR3 region has the DNA TGTGCCAGCAGCTATACTAGCCCGATCACAGATACGCAGTATTTT.